This TCR beta chain was sequenced in a study of blood T cells in healthy people across ages. Whole-study findings and limits: More naive CD4+ cells and higher diversity marked long-lived donors relative to aged donors. CMV infection status of these donors was not known.

The individuals who served as donors were healthy Caucasians living in Russia, aged about 6 to 95. This clonotype has at least ten counts. The antigen remains unidentified. The CDR3 extends over 12 amino acids. V was clipped by 0 bases and J by 8 bases, with 6 bases between them. CDR1 is SGHDN, CDR2 FVKESK, per germline. Through a sample-barcoded 5' primer and a J-beta primer mix, a second PCR was run for roughly 7 to 11 cycles. A tag from a template-switch adaptor with 12 random nucleotides marked each cDNA molecule. A single record per CDR3 protein comes from TCRdb applying MiXCR to the 5' RACE reads. Of roughly 900,000 distinct CDR3 sequences listed, 29% are singletons.

This TCR was recovered from an elderly woman in good health. Sequencing input: blood. V is TRBV14 and J is TRBJ2-3; weak D call: TRBD2 (6 bases). As DNA, the CDR3 is TGTGCCAGCAGCCAAGATAGCGGTACGCAGTATTTT. Translation gives CASSQDSGTQYF. The full variable domain, rest sourced from reference TRBV14 and TRBJ2-3, is EAGVTQFPSHSVIEKGQTVTLRCDPISGHDNLYWYRRVMGKEIKFLLHFVKESKQDESGMPNNRFLAERTGGTYSTLKVQPAELEDSGVYFCASSQDSGTQYFGPGTRLTVL.